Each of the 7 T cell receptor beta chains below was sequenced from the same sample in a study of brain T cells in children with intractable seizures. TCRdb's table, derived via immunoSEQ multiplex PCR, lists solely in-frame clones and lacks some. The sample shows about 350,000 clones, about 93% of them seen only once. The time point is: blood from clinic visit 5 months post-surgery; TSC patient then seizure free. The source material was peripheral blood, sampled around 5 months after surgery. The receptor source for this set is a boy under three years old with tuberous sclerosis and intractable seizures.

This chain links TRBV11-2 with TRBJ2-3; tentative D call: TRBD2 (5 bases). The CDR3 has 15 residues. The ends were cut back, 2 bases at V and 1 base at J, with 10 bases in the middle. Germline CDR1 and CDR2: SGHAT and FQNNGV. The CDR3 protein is CASSLFWRGTDTQYF. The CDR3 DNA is TGTGCCAGCAGCTTATTTTGGCGGGGCACAGATACGCAGTATTTT.

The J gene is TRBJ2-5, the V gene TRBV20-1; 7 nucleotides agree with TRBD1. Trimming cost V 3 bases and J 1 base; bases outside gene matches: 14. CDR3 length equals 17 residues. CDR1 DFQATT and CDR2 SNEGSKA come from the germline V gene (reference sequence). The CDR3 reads CSASGALGTVTQETQYF. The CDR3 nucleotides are TGCAGTGCTAGTGGGGCTTTAGGGACAGTGACCCAAGAGACCCAGTACTTC.

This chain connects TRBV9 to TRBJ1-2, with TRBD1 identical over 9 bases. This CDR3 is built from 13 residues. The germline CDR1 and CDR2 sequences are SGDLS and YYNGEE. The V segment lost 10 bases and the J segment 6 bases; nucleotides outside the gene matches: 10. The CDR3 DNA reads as TGTGCCTCAGGGTCGGGGACAGGGAATGGCTACACCTTC. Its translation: CASGSGTGNGYTF.

CDR3 DNA: TGTGCCACCAGTGACCCACTACAGGGAAGCGGGGAGCTGTTTTTT. It is translated as CATSDPLQGSGELFF. The J gene is TRBJ2-2, the V gene TRBV24-1; possibly TRBD1 for D (6 bases). CDR1 is KGHDR and CDR2 is SFDVKD in the germline V gene. V was trimmed by 4 bases and J by 7 bases, leaving 15 bases between them. CDR3 length equals 15 residues.

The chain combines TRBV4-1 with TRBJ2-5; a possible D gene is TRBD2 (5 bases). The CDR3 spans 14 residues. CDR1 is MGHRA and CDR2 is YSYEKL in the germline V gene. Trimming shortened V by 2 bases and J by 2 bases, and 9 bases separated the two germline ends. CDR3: CASSQREVQETQYF. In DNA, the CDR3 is TGCGCCAGCAGCCAACGGGAAGTTCAAGAGACCCAGTACTTC.

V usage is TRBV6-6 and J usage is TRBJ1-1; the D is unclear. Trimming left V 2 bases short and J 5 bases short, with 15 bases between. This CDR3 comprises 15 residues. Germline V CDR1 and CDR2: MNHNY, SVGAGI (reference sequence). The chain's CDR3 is CASSYPGGGVTEAFF. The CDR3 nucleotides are TGTGCCAGCAGTTACCCGGGCGGCGGGGTAACTGAAGCTTTCTTT.

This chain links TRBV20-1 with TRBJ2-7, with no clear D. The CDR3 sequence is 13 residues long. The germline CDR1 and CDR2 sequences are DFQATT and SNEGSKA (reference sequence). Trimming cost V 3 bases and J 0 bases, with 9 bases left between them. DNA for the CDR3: TGCAGTGCTAGTCGTGCCAGCTCCTACGAGCAGTACTTC. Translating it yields CSASRASSYEQYF.